A single sample is the source of the 13 T cell receptor beta chains below, sequenced in a study of control samples from healthy donors and cancer patients. Profiling relied on immunoSEQ multiplex PCR, and the TCRdb table lists in-frame clones only, not all of them. The top ten hold 10% to 15% of the sample, which has around 250,000 clones, around 79% seen once. The specimen sequenced was PBMCs. The receptors shown here come from a woman aged 55-69 years with lung cancer.

The rearrangement links TRBV5-5 to TRBJ1-2, with D tentatively TRBD1 (6 bases). V gave up 2 bases and J gave up 0 bases, with 8 bases separating them. Germline V gene lookup returns CDR1 SGHKS and CDR2 YYEKEE (reference sequence). There are 14 residues in the CDR3. The CDR3 is CASSLQGPNYGYTF. The CDR3, as DNA: TGTGCCAGCAGCTTACAGGGTCCTAACTATGGCTACACCTTC. Filled out from reference TRBV5-5 and TRBJ1-2, the complete variable domain reads DAGVTQSPTHLIKTRGQQVTLRCSPISGHKSVSWYQQVLGQGPQFIFQYYEKEERGRGNFPDRFSARQFPNYSSELNVNALLLGDSALYLCASSLQGPNYGYTFGSGTRLTVV.

CDR3 protein: CASRTGNSNQPQHF. As DNA, the CDR3 is TGTGCCAGCAGGACAGGGAATAGCAATCAGCCCCAGCATTTT. The chain employs TRBV2 and TRBJ1-5, with 7 positions matching TRBD1. This CDR3 contains 14 residues. V dropped 6 bases and J dropped 0; count of bases not matched to a gene: 2. The germline gives CDR1 SNHLY, CDR2 FYNNEI. Full variable domain (outside the CDR3, taken from reference TRBV2 and TRBJ1-5): EPEVTQTPSHQVTQMGQEVILRCVPISNHLYFYWYRQILGQKVEFLVSFYNNEISEKSEIFDDQFSVERPDGSNFTLKIRSTKLEDSAMYFCASRTGNSNQPQHFGDGTRLSIL.

The chain recombines TRBV14 with TRBJ1-2; D is ambiguous. Trimming removed 3 bases at V and 3 bases at J, with 8 bases between. The CDR3 has 13 residues. Germline loops: CDR1 SGHDN, CDR2 FVKESK. CDR3 DNA: TGTGCCAGCAGCCAGGGTGTGCACTATGGCTACACCTTC. Its protein product is CASSQGVHYGYTF.

The V call is TRBV2, the J call TRBJ2-7; 10 positions match TRBD1. V gave up 8 bases and J gave up 6 bases; unmatched junction bases: 10. This CDR3 is 14 amino acids long. Germline V CDR1 and CDR2: SNHLY, FYNNEI. The CDR3 DNA is TGTGCCAGCGGCTCCGGGACAGGGGTTAGCGAGCAGTACTTC. It yields the protein CASGSGTGVSEQYF.

The CDR3 nucleotides are TGTGCCAGTAGTAAGCTCCCCCAAGAGACCCAGTACTTC. Protein product: CASSKLPQETQYF. This chain joins TRBV19 and TRBJ2-5; no clear D gene. V lost 4 bases, J lost 1 base, and 7 bases lay in between. Per the germline V gene, CDR1 is LNHDA and CDR2 is SQIVND (reference sequence). The CDR3 is made up of 13 amino acids.

J is TRBJ2-3 and V is TRBV7-3; D is perhaps TRBD1 (6 bases). Between the trimmed V and J ends, which lost 4 bases and 0 bases, there was a span of 14 bases. Germline values: CDR1 SGHTA, CDR2 FQGTGA. The length of the CDR3 is 16 residues. CDR3 nucleotides: TGTGCCAGCAGCTCCAAGGACAGCTCTAGCACAGATACGCAGTATTTT. It is translated as CASSSKDSSSTDTQYF. Full variable domain (rest looked up from reference TRBV7-3 and TRBJ2-3): GAGVSQTPSNKVTEKGKYVELRCDPISGHTALYWYRQSLGQGPEFLIYFQGTGAADDSGLPNDRFFAVRPEGSVSTLKIQRTERGDSAVYLCASSSKDSSSTDTQYFGPGTRLTVL.

V usage is TRBV2 and J usage is TRBJ2-1; no reliable D call. Looked up from germline, CDR1 is SNHLY and CDR2 is FYNNEI. V lost 6 bases, J lost 5 bases, and 14 bases lay in between. The CDR3 sequence is 14 residues long. CDR3 loop: CASSPRAVNNEQFF. In DNA form, the CDR3 reads TGTGCCAGCAGCCCCCGGGCGGTCAACAATGAGCAGTTCTTC.

The chain uses TRBV5-1 and TRBJ2-1, with TRBD2 matching over 8 bases. CDR1 SGHRS and CDR2 YFSETQ come from the germline V gene. The CDR3 totals 14 residues. The ends lost 2 bases at V and 9 bases at J; junction bases unmatched: 7. The CDR3 protein is CASSFSGVEVEQFF. The CDR3 DNA reads TGCGCCAGCAGCTTTAGCGGGGTTGAGGTTGAGCAGTTCTTC.

V gene TRBV7-2 combines with J gene TRBJ2-3; 7 bases agree with TRBD2. This CDR3 is 17 amino acids long. Germline values: CDR1 SGHTA, CDR2 FQGNSA. V was pared by 0 bases and J by 3 bases, with 9 bases of the junction left unmatched. The CDR3 loop reads CASSLAKSGVGTDTQYF. CDR3 coding DNA: TGTGCCAGCAGCTTAGCGAAAAGCGGGGTGGGAACAGATACGCAGTATTTT.

This clone was counted only a few times. This rearrangement joins TRBV6-5 to TRBJ2-5; possible D gene TRBD1, 5 bases. The germline V gene has CDR1 MNHEY and CDR2 SVGAGI. This CDR3 is 14 amino acids long. V lost 2 bases and J 5 bases, leaving 12 bases between the germline ends. CDR3 DNA: TGTGCCAGCAGTTACACAGGCAACCGGGAGACCCAGTACTTC. Its protein product is CASSYTGNRETQYF.

This chain links TRBV12-3 or TRBV12-4 with TRBJ1-2; no clear D. This CDR3 has 13 amino acids. The V gene lost 3 bases and the J gene lost 5 bases, with 10 bases spanning the gap. CDR3 protein: CASSLTNLYGYTF. In DNA, the CDR3 is TGTGCCAGCAGTTTGACCAACTTATATGGCTACACCTTC.

V gene TRBV2 combines with J gene TRBJ2-5, with D possibly TRBD1 on 5 matching bases. The ends were cut back, 4 bases at V and 1 base at J, with 10 bases in the middle. There are 14 residues in the CDR3. Germline assignment: CDR1 SNHLY and CDR2 FYNNEI. The CDR3 loop reads CASSAQTAQETQYF. The CDR3 nucleotides read TGTGCCAGCAGTGCCCAGACAGCCCAAGAGACCCAGTACTTC.

The V call is TRBV28, the J call TRBJ2-1, with 9 nucleotides matching TRBD2. Germline assignment: CDR1 MDHEN and CDR2 SYDVKM. This CDR3 spans 16 amino acids. The V segment lost 4 bases and the J segment 4 bases; nucleotides outside the gene matches: 8. The CDR3 spells CASSSSVAGAYNEQFF. Written as DNA, the CDR3 is TGTGCCAGCAGTTCGTCCGTAGCGGGAGCGTACAATGAGCAGTTCTTC.